Given below is one T cell receptor (beta chain) in context. Its specific antigen is unknown. No base qualities exist here, and no much larger clone lies one base off it. The method was the immunoSEQ multiplex PCR assay. For the multiplex PCR, a mixture combining 60 forward primers for TCR Vbeta segments and 13 reverse primers for TCR Jbeta segments was used. The CDR3 region of rearranged TCR beta genes was amplified from genomic DNA with a multiplex PCR assay. Amplified TCR beta libraries were sequenced as 87-base-pair reads on the Illumina HiSeq System. Per the original workflow: Across the 700 or so repertoires, a later analysis counted roughly 84 million unique TCR beta chains, roughly 11 million of which were shared by at least two donors. To remove PCR and sequencing errors, raw reads were error-corrected and collapsed into unique sequences using a nearest-neighbor algorithm that merged closely related sequences. V, D and J gene segments were assigned by aligning CDR3 sequences to IMGT reference sequences. For a sequence to be retained, a match of at least six nucleotides was required to both a V gene segment and a J gene segment. Rearrangements were classified as productive when the CDR3 lacked stop codons and remained in frame with V and J, and all other rearrangements were classified as non-productive. Following IMGT convention, CDR3 was defined as the stretch from the second conserved V-encoded cysteine up to the conserved J-encoded phenylalanine. The earlier analysis of 587 of the donors excluded sequences that lacked an unambiguous match to a single V gene segment. In an earlier analysis of 587 of the donors, V segments were called functional above 56.7% productive rearrangements and were called segregating when the between-donor standard deviation exceeded 5%. A statistical classification framework was built to diagnose cytomegalovirus status from the catalog of TCR beta chain sequences. V and J gene assignment, in a later analysis, came from comparing TCR nucleotide sequences with IMGT/GENE-DB human TR gene sequences. A later analysis assigned CDR3 sequences and most-parsimonious VDJ recombination scenarios with the TCRdist pipeline. In a later analysis, every TCR beta chain was defined by the combination of its CDR3 amino acid sequence and its V-gene family, and reads without a unique V-gene family were dropped. A later analysis removed over 500 highly shared, low-generation-probability nucleotide sequences to deal with suspected cross-contamination and a sequencing artifact. In a later analysis, a clonal expansion index was calculated for each public chain from normalized within-repertoire ranks of inferred template counts. In a later analysis, generation probabilities were computed using a VDJ recombination model fitted to out-of-frame rearrangements, and the results were checked against IGoR. Hypergeometric tests were used in a later analysis to score TCR-TCR, TCR-HLA and TCR-CMV co-occurrence, with a repertoire-size bias correction applied to the TCR pairs. False discovery rates were estimated in a later analysis by permuting HLA or CMV assignments 20 times. In a later analysis, co-occurring TCRs were grouped using DBSCAN, with TCRdist sequence similarity added in when clustering inside HLA-allele-positive subsets. Co-occurrence clustering excluded repertoires with fewer than 30,000 or more than 120,000 public chains, plus five with anomalous nucleotide sharing. TCRdb mirrors the immuneACCESS table, restricted to in-frame sequences. Some clones are absent from its copies; in checked studies, under half trace to an unresolved V gene, and the reason for the others is unknown. That table gives V, J and clone size, and the DNA gave D and trimming. This sample comprises approximately 170,000 clones, approximately 83% of them detected only once. The top ten clones comprise more than 1% of the sample.

This record comes from a study of cytomegalovirus exposure and HLA in healthy donors (dated by TCRdb to about 2017). In the study overall: In an earlier analysis of some 550 of the donors, about 270 Gb of sequence data and 117 million unique TCR beta sequences from 180 million or so T cells were reported. About 330 gigabases of sequencing data and around 85 million unique TCR sequences made up an early release that covered several hundred HLA-typed donors. Of the 300 to 400 genotyped donors, around 81% fell in the genetic ancestry cluster associated with self-reported Caucasian donors. The study aimed to test whether signatures of past pathogen exposure could be identified by cataloging public T cell receptors. The study used immunosequencing to profile the T cell repertoires of approximately 640 subjects and linked those repertoires to cytomegalovirus serostatus. Besides the first cohort of roughly 700 subjects, a separate validation cohort made up of 120 different subjects was used. High-throughput TCR immunosequencing, statistical association of individual TCRs with disease status, and machine learning were combined to predict cytomegalovirus infection status. A later analysis re-analyzed previously published TCR beta repertoires from 660 or so donors and added high-resolution HLA genotyping to study TCR occurrence patterns. The later analysis used no new phenotypic data to find candidate immune exposures, relying instead on TCR beta sequences and their occurrence across donors. In an earlier analysis of roughly 540 of the donors, high-throughput TCR beta sequencing was used to judge whether each TCR beta V gene segment behaved as functional or pseudogenic. Donor age, sex, ethnicity and CMV serostatus were compiled together with the repertoire data. Genome-wide SNP genotypes for about three fifths of the roughly 670 donors were used in a later genetic analysis, which treated that subset as a discovery cohort. Every discovery cohort repertoire had been produced on one sequencing platform. HLA typing covered class I and class II loci at four-digit resolution. The number of donors typed differed by locus, with roughly 620-630 for A, B, C, DRB1 and DQB1, around 560 for DQA1, approximately 570 for DPA1, and approximately 470 for DPB1. A few DR-DQ haplotypes were treated as single units for association and clustering because of strong linkage in the cohort. On average, roughly 240,000 unique TCR beta nucleotide sequences were sequenced per donor among fewer than 500 genotyped donors of the cohort, with 15% to 20% of those sequences being non-productive.

The cohort consisted of hundreds of healthy bone marrow donors. All cohort members were sampled while nominally healthy, although unrecorded immune exposures were likely present. The donor was CMV seronegative and was included in the group of 352 seronegative cohort members. Every donor gave a peripheral blood sample, and the peripheral blood mononuclear cells from that sample were used for TCR beta sequencing. The Qiagen DNeasy Blood Extraction Kit was used to extract genomic DNA from the blood cell samples. The CDR3 contains 13 residues, cysteine and phenylalanine counted. The entry retains the CDR3 DNA only, 39 bases that are in frame from base 1. V is clipped by 4 bases and J by 1 base, and the sequence between their germline boundaries is 10 bases long. Taken from the germline V gene, the CDR1 and CDR2 loops are SQVTM and ANQGSEA. The study at large found these results: In a later analysis, HLA-associated TCR beta chains were found to be more clonally expanded and to have lower generation probabilities than equally common non-associated chains. A few of the identified cytomegalovirus-associated TCR beta chains were confirmed in vitro to be specific for cytomegalovirus antigens. Broadly in line with IMGT annotations, most TCR beta V segments showed up in productive rearrangements about 87% or about 30% of the time in an earlier analysis of roughly 590 of the donors. A later analysis reported that several top co-occurrence clusters appeared linked to parvovirus B19, influenza, CMV and Epstein-Barr virus. Sequencing depth was assumed to be roughly uniform across donors in the presence/absence analyses, though that assumption may not hold. In a later genetic analysis, a missense DCLRE1C variant was associated with V-gene and J-gene trimming of TCR beta chains, and the association was replicated in an independent cohort. A later analysis associated roughly 17,000 TCR beta sequences with specific HLA alleles at a false discovery rate of 0.05. In the study, around 150 TCR beta chains were listed as associated with cytomegalovirus. A further reported finding was that TCR beta sequences accurately predicted the HLA-A and HLA-B alleles for most subjects in the first cohort. According to a later genetic analysis, donors in an Asian-associated ancestry cluster had fewer N-insertions in productive TCRs than the approximately 710-donor mean. Some IMGT-functional V segments, including TRBV6-2 and TRBV6-3, could not be told apart with the 87-base-pair reads, so those segments were excluded. According to a later analysis, most CMV-associated TCR beta chains appeared to be HLA-restricted, and the HLA associations seemed to be driven largely by CMV exposure. Because HLA typing was missing for some donors at each locus, association tests included only the typed subset. According to a later analysis, TCR association rates differed among HLA loci, with DRB1 alleles showing the most associated TCRs and HLA-C alleles showing the fewest. Correlated functional status among segregating V segments might reflect linkage disequilibrium, but an unknown experimental factor could not be ruled out. In both the original and validation cohorts, the classifier was reported to diagnose cytomegalovirus status with high specificity and sensitivity. According to the authors, the approach could potentially be generalized to other disease states and immunological phenotypes. For the cohort, immune exposure information was limited to CMV serostatus. Most TCR sequences were seen in very few donors, while some public TCRs were found in many individuals. Because counts were too low, roughly 16 rarely observed V segments, including chromosome 9 orphons, were excluded from the earlier analysis of a few hundred of the donors. A group of highly shared sequence variants was considered likely to be a technical artifact of the sequencing pipeline. Assigning TCR associations to individual alleles was difficult when HLA alleles, especially DR and DQ, strongly co-occurred. This cohort had only TCR beta chains sequenced, and the lack of alpha or paired-chain data limited which features could be detected.

The sequence came from a boy aged 2-9 years in good health and CMV-seronegative. The chain links TRBV29-1 with TRBJ1-1; a tentative D call is TRBD1 (5 bases match). The sequenced material came from PBMCs. The bases are TGCAGCGTTGCAGGGTACGAGAACACTGAAGCTTTCTTT. The translation is CSVAGYENTEAFF.